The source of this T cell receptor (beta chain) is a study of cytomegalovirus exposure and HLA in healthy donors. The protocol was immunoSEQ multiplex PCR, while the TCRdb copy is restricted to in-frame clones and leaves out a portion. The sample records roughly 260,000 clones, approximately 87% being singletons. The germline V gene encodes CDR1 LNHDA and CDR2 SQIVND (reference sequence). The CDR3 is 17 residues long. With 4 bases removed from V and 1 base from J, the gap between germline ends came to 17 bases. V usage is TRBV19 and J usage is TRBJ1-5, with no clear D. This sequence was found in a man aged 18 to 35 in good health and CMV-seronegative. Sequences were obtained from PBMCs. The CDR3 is CASSTLGLSISNQPQHF. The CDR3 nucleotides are TGTGCCAGTAGTACACTCGGACTCTCTATAAGCAATCAGCCCCAGCATTTT. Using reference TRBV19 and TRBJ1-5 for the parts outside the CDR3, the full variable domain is DGGITQSPKYLFRKEGQNVTLSCEQNLNHDAMYWYRQDPGQGLRLIYYSQIVNDFQKGDIAEGYSVSREKKESFPLTVTSAQKNPTAFYLCASSTLGLSISNQPQHFGDGTRLSIL.